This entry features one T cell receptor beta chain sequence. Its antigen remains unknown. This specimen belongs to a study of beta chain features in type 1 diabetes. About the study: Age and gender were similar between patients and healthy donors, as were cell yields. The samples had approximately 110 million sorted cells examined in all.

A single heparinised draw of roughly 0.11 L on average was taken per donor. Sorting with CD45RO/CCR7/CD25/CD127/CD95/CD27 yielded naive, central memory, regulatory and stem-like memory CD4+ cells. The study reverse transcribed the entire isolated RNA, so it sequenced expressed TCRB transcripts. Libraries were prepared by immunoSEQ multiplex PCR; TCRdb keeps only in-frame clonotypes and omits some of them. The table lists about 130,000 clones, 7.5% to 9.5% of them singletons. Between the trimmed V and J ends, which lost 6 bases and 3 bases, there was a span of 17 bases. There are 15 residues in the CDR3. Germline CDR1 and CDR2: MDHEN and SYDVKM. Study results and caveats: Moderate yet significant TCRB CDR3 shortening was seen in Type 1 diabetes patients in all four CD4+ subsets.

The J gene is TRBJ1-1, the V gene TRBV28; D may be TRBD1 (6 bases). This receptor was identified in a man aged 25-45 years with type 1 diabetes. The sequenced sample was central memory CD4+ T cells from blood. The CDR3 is CASSPYRDGDTEAFF. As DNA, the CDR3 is TGTGCCAGCAGCCCTTACAGGGATGGGGACACTGAAGCTTTCTTT.